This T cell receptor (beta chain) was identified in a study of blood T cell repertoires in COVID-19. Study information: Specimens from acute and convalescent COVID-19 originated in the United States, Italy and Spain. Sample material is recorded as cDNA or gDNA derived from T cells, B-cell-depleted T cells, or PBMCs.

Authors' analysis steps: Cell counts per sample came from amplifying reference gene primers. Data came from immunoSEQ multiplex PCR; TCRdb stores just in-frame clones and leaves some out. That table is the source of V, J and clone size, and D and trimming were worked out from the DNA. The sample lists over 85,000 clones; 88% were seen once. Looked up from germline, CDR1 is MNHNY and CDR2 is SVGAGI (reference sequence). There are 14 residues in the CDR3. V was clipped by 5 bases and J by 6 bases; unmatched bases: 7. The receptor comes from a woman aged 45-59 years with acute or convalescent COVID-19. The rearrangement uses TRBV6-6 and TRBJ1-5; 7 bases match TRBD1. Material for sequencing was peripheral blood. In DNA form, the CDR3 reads TGTGCCAGCAGTCTCGGACAGGAAACTCAGCCCCAGCATTTT. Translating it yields CASSLGQETQPQHF.